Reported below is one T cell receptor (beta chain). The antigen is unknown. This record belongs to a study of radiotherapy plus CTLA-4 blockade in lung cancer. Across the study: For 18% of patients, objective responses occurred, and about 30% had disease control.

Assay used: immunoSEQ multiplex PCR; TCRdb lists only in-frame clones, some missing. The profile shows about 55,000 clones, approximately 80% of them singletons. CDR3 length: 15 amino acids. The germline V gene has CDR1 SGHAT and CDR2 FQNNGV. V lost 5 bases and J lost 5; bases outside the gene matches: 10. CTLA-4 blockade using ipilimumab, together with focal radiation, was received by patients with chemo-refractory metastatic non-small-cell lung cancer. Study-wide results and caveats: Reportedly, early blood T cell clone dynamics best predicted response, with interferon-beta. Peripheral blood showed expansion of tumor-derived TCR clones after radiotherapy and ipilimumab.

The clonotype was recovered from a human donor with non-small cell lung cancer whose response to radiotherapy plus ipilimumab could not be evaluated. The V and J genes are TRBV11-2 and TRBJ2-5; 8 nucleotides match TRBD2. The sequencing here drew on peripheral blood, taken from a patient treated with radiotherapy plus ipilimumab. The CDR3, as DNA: TGTGCCAGCAGCCCCAGCCTAGCGGGCGTGGAGACCCAGTACTTC. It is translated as CASSPSLAGVETQYF.